A selection of T cell receptor beta chains follows, all from one sample in a study of human T cells and chemical hapten exposure. TCRdb ran MiXCR on the RACE reads and lists one entry per CDR3 protein. The sample shows 150,000 to 200,000 distinct CDR3 sequences, around 30% of them seen only once. The material was whole blood, obtained in connection with sensitization to the hapten diphenylcyclopropenone (DPC). The source is a woman aged 25-40 years with alopecia areata. Some clones in this sample may be carry-over from other donors' samples. CDR3s include the opening cysteine and the closing phenylalanine or tryptophan. The order of the fields is clone size, V gene, D gene, J gene, CDR3 protein, CDR3 DNA. D genes are given only for firm matches. Clone sizes are given selectively: once, few, many, or a class where the clone is expanded.

-	TRBV5-4	TRBD2	TRBJ2-3	CASSRTSGSSYTQYF	TGTGCCAGCAGTAGGACTAGCGGGAGTTCCTATACGCAGTATTTT
few	TRBV6-2/TRBV6-3	-	TRBJ1-2	CASSYSMLGSYGYTF	TGTGCCAGCAGTTACTCGATGCTGGGCTCCTATGGCTACACCTTC
-	TRBV7-8	TRBD1	TRBJ2-6	CASRWPGQSSGANVLTF	TGTGCCAGCAGATGGCCGGGACAGAGCTCTGGGGCCAACGTCCTGACTTTC
few	TRBV11-3	-	TRBJ1-2	CASSLSDLNYGYTF	TGTGCCAGCAGCTTAAGTGACCTTAACTATGGCTACACCTTC
-	TRBV5-1	TRBD2	TRBJ2-2	CASSLLSLGSGSVGGELFF	TGCGCCAGCAGCTTGTTGTCTTTGGGCAGCGGGAGCGTTGGCGGGGAGCTGTTTTTT
-	TRBV5-1	-	TRBJ2-1	CASSLRIGYNEQFF	TGCGCCAGCAGCTTGAGGATTGGATACAATGAGCAGTTCTTC
-	TRBV4-2	TRBD1	TRBJ2-2	CASSQVSGGKYTGELFF	TGTGCCAGCAGCCAAGTGTCAGGGGGCAAGTACACCGGGGAGCTGTTTTTT
few	TRBV20-1	-	TRBJ1-2	CSARDLGGAIYGYTF	TGCAGTGCTAGAGATCTGGGGGGCGCTATCTATGGCTACACCTTC
-	TRBV29-1	-	TRBJ2-1	CSVRPGPRENEQFF	TGCAGCGTACGACCGGGTCCCCGGGAGAATGAGCAGTTCTTC
-	TRBV28	-	TRBJ1-1	CASSYPHGGYTEAFF	TGTGCCAGCAGTTACCCCCACGGGGGCTACACTGAAGCTTTCTTT
-	TRBV12-3/TRBV12-4	-	TRBJ1-2	CASSLREGSGYTF	TGTGCCAGCAGTTTAAGGGAGGGGAGTGGCTACACCTTC
few	TRBV4-1	TRBD2	TRBJ2-1	CASSPSDGSSGTYEQFF	TGCGCCAGCAGCCCCTCAGATGGGAGTAGCGGGACGTATGAGCAGTTCTTC
-	TRBV7-2	TRBD2	TRBJ2-1	CASSSGVLAAPYNEQFF	TGTGCCAGCAGCTCCGGGGTGCTAGCGGCGCCCTACAATGAGCAGTTCTTC
-	TRBV2	-	TRBJ1-6	CASSTISAHRRRDSPLHF	TGTGCCAGCAGTACCATCTCCGCGCACAGGCGTAGGGATTCACCCCTCCACTTT
few	TRBV20-1	-	TRBJ2-3	CSAPSWGSTDTQYF	TGCAGTGCTCCTTCGTGGGGCAGCACAGATACGCAGTATTTT
-	TRBV11-2	-	TRBJ1-6	CASSLDRILHF	TGTGCCAGCAGCTTAGACCGGATCCTCCACTTT
once	TRBV11-2	-	TRBJ2-2	CASSPAAGFIGELFF	TGTGCCAGCAGCCCGGCGGCAGGGTTTATCGGGGAGCTGTTTTTT
few	TRBV10-3	-	TRBJ2-2	CAISGTVRGAGELFF	TGTGCCATCAGTGGAACGGTCAGGGGAGCCGGGGAGCTGTTTTTT
few	TRBV3-1	-	TRBJ2-2	CASSQLPGELFF	TGTGCCAGCAGCCAACTACCCGGGGAGCTGTTTTTT
few	TRBV2	TRBD1	TRBJ1-2	CASSDSDRVGYGYTF	TGTGCCAGCAGTGATAGTGACAGGGTCGGCTATGGCTACACCTTC
few	TRBV29-1	-	TRBJ2-1	CSVVGIGGTNNEQFF	TGCAGCGTTGTGGGAATTGGCGGGACGAACAATGAGCAGTTCTTC
-	TRBV20-1	-	TRBJ1-2	CSASSTAFYGYTF	TGCAGTGCTAGTTCGACAGCTTTCTATGGCTACACCTTC
-	TRBV5-6	-	TRBJ2-1	CASSIRVREQFF	TGTGCCAGCAGCATTAGGGTCCGTGAGCAGTTCTTC
-	TRBV4-3	-	TRBJ2-7	CASSPGPGVYEQYF	TGCGCCAGCAGCCCCGGGCCGGGGGTCTACGAGCAGTACTTC
few	TRBV19	TRBD2	TRBJ2-1	CASSIGSFVGGRNEQFF	TGTGCCAGTAGTATTGGTTCTTTTGTGGGAGGGCGCAATGAGCAGTTCTTC
-	TRBV12-3/TRBV12-4	-	TRBJ2-2	CASSSRRIGELFF	TGTGCCAGCAGCTCCCGGAGAATCGGGGAGCTGTTTTTT
-	TRBV7-2	TRBD2	TRBJ2-5	CASSLGIAGDQGTQYF	TGTGCCAGCAGCTTAGGGATAGCGGGGGACCAGGGGACCCAGTACTTC
-	TRBV20-1	TRBD2	TRBJ2-5	CSARILAGSETQYF	TGCAGTGCTAGGATACTAGCGGGGTCTGAGACCCAGTACTTC
-	TRBV7-6	-	TRBJ2-1	CASTLGQGYYEQFF	TGTGCCAGCACCCTCGGGCAGGGTTACTACGAGCAGTTCTTC
-	TRBV15	-	TRBJ1-3	CATSSRTGSSGNTIYF	TGTGCCACCAGCAGCCGCACAGGGAGTTCTGGAAACACCATATATTTT
few	TRBV5-1	-	TRBJ2-1	CASSLRLGKGQFF	TGCGCCAGCAGCTTGCGGCTGGGGAAGGGGCAGTTCTTC
many	TRBV29-1	-	TRBJ1-3	CSVVPGSGNTIYF	TGCAGCGTTGTGCCAGGGAGTGGAAACACCATATATTTT
many	TRBV6-5	-	TRBJ2-3	CASSTIDTQYF	TGTGCCAGCAGTACCATTGATACGCAGTATTTT
-	TRBV4-1	-	TRBJ1-3	CASSQEPPGSSGNTIYF	TGCGCCAGCAGCCAAGAACCCCCAGGGAGTTCTGGAAACACCATATATTTT
-	TRBV10-3	-	TRBJ2-3	CAISRGGGDTQYF	TGTGCCATCTCCCGGGGCGGAGGCGATACGCAGTATTTT
few	TRBV20-1	-	TRBJ1-5	CSASLTVNQPQHF	TGCAGTGCCAGTCTGACAGTAAATCAGCCCCAGCATTTT
-	TRBV10-3	-	TRBJ2-5	CAISESGLARQTQYF	TGTGCCATCAGTGAGTCCGGGCTAGCGAGGCAGACCCAGTACTTC
-	TRBV20-1	-	TRBJ1-6	CSARAGNSPLHF	TGCAGTGCTAGAGCGGGGAATTCACCCCTCCACTTT
few	TRBV5-5	TRBD1	TRBJ1-5	CASSLRTGDQPQHF	TGTGCCAGCAGCCTAAGGACAGGGGACCAGCCCCAGCATTTT
-	TRBV5-1	-	TRBJ1-4	CASSLEGSPAEKLFF	TGCGCCAGCAGCTTGGAGGGCAGCCCGGCTGAAAAACTGTTTTTT
-	TRBV10-3	-	TRBJ2-3	CAISRDGSTDTQYF	TGTGCCATCAGTCGGGACGGGAGCACAGATACGCAGTATTTT
few	TRBV12-3/TRBV12-4	-	TRBJ2-7	CASSPPSVDEQYF	TGTGCCAGCAGTCCCCCCAGTGTCGACGAGCAGTACTTC